These T cell receptor beta chains were read from a single sample in a study of shared clonotypes between healthy human individuals. Some clones are missing from TCRdb's copy, which holds only in-frame ones; the method was immunoSEQ multiplex PCR. This sample has hundreds of thousands of clones, with more than 70% found just once. Material: memory CD4+ T cells sorted from blood. These receptors were collected from a woman aged 25-40 years in good health. CDR3s include the opening cysteine and the closing phenylalanine or tryptophan. Each record gives: D gene, clone size, V gene, J gene, CDR3 DNA, CDR3 protein. A D gene is named only where the DNA matches it firmly. Clone size, where shown, is once, few, many, or a class for clones that have expanded.

NA	NA	TRBV7-2	TRBJ2-7	TGTGCCAGCGGGACACAGGAGACCTACTACGAGCAGTACTTC	CASGTQETYYEQYF
NA	NA	TRBV28	TRBJ2-1	TGTGCCAGCAGCCACAAGGACTTTAGATACAATGAGCAGTTCTTC	CASSHKDFRYNEQFF
TRBD1	NA	TRBV5-1	TRBJ1-1	TGCGCCAGCAGCTTGGGAGACAGGGATGCCACTGAAGCTTTCTTT	CASSLGDRDATEAFF
NA	NA	TRBV18	TRBJ2-2	TGTGCCAGCTCACCACCCCGCAAAAAGGGGAGAGAGCAGAACACCGGGGAGCTGTTTTTT	CASSPPRKKGREQNTGELFF
TRBD1	NA	TRBV11-2	TRBJ1-2	TGTGCCAGCAGCTTACAGCGGGACAGCTATGGCTACACCTTC	CASSLQRDSYGYTF
NA	NA	TRBV4-1	TRBJ2-4	TGCGCCAGCAGCCAAGGGCAACCTATTCACATTCAGTACTTC	CASSQGQPIHIQYF
TRBD1	many	TRBV5-1	TRBJ1-3	TGCGCCAGCAGCCTCGGGACAGCCGGAAACACCATATATTTT	CASSLGTAGNTIYF
NA	few	TRBV28	TRBJ1-5	TGTGCCAGCAGTTTATGGGGTCGCGCATCTGGCAATCAGCCCCAGCATTTT	CASSLWGRASGNQPQHF
NA	NA	TRBV14	TRBJ2-3	TGTGCCAGCAGCCAAGATGTTCAAGCGTGGCTCACAGATACGCAGTATTTT	CASSQDVQAWLTDTQYF
NA	NA	TRBV2	TRBJ1-2	TGTGCCAGCAGGGACCCTGAACCCTATGGCTACACCTTC	CASRDPEPYGYTF
TRBD2	NA	TRBV19	TRBJ2-3	TGTGCCAGTAGTATAAGCGGGAGAGGGACAGATACGCAGTATTTT	CASSISGRGTDTQYF
NA	NA	TRBV5-6	TRBJ2-3	TGTGCCAGCGGTAGCGCAGATACGCAGTATTTT	CASGSADTQYF
NA	NA	TRBV5-1	TRBJ1-2	TGCGCCAGCAGCTCCCCCAGCGCCCACACGGCCTATGGCTACACCTTC	CASSSPSAHTAYGYTF
NA	NA	TRBV4-1	TRBJ2-5	TGCGCCAGCAGCCAAGAAGCGGAAGTGGAGACCCAGTACTTC	CASSQEAEVETQYF
TRBD1	NA	TRBV5-4	TRBJ1-2	TGTGCCAGCAGCCCCGGGACAGAGGGATATGGCTACACCTTC	CASSPGTEGYGYTF